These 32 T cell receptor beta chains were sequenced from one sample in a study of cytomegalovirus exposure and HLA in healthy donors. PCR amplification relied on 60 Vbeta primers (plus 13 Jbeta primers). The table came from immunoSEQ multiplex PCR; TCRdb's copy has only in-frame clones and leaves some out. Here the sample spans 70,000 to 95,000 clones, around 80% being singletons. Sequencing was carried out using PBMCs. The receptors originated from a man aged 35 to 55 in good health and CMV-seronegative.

The CDR3 DNA reads TGTGCCAGCAGCCCCGGCGGGTGGTCCTACGAGCAGTACTTC. It codes for CASSPGGWSYEQYF. The J gene is TRBJ2-7, the V gene TRBV7-2; D might be TRBD2 (5 bases). Germline loops: CDR1 SGHTA, CDR2 FQGNSA. This CDR3 spans 14 amino acids. V lost 5 bases and J 1 base, leaving 12 bases between the germline ends.

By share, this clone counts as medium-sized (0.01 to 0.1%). CDR3 region: CASSDSSGGANEQFF. The CDR3 region has the DNA TGTGCCAGCAGTGACTCTAGCGGGGGGGCCAATGAGCAGTTCTTC. The chain recombines TRBV6-4 with TRBJ2-1, with 11 bases aligning to TRBD2. V was clipped by 0 bases and J by 6 bases; unmatched bases: 1. The CDR3 runs 15 residues. Germline V CDR1 and CDR2: MRHNA, SNTAGT.

This chain's CDR3 is CASSLSGGRLDSPLHF. The DNA for the CDR3 is TGTGCCAGCAGCTTGAGTGGAGGGAGACTTGATTCACCCCTCCACTTT. The chain is built from TRBV5-6 and TRBJ1-6, with D uncertain. Germline assignment: CDR1 SGHDT and CDR2 YYEEEE. CDR3 length: 16 residues. Trimming shortened V by 1 base and J by 8 bases, and 16 bases separated the two germline ends.

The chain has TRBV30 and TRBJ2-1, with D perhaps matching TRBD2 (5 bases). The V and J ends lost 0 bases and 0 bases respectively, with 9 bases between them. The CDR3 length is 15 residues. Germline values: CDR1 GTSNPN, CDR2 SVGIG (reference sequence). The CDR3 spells CAWSVGDSSYNEQFF. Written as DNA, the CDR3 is TGTGCCTGGAGTGTCGGGGATAGCTCCTACAATGAGCAGTTCTTC.

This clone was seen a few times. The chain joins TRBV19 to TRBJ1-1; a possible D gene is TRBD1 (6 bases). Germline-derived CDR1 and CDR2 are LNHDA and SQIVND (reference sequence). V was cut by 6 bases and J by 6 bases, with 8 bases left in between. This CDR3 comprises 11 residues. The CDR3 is CASRDSSEAFF. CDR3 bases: TGTGCCAGTAGGGACAGTTCTGAAGCTTTCTTT.

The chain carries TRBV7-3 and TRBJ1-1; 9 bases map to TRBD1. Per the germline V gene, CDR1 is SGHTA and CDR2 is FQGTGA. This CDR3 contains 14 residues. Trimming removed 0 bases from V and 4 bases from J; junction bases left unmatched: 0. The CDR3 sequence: CASSLTGQGTEAFF. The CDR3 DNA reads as TGTGCCAGCAGCTTAACGGGACAGGGCACTGAAGCTTTCTTT.

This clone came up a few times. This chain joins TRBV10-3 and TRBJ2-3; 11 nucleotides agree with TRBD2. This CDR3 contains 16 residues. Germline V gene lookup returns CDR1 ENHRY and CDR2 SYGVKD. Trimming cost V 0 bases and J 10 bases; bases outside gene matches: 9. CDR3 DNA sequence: TGTGCCATCAGTGAGTCAAATAGCGGGGGGGCTTTCGCGCAGTATTTT. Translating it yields CAISESNSGGAFAQYF.

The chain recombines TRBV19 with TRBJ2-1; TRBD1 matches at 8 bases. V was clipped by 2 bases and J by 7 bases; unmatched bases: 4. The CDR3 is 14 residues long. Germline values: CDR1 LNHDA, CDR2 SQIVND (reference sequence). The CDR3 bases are TGTGCCAGTAGTATACTAACAGGGGGAAATGAGCAGTTCTTC. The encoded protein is CASSILTGGNEQFF.

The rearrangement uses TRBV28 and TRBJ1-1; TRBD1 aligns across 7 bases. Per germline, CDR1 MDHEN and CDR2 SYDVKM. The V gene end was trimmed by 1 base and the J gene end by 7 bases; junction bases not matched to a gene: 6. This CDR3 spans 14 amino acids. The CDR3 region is CASSLYRGVSEAFF. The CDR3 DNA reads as TGTGCCAGCAGTTTATACAGGGGAGTGAGTGAAGCTTTCTTT.

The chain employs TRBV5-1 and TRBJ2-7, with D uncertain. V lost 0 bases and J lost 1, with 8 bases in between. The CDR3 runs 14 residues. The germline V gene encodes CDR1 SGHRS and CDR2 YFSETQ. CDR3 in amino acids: CASSLDIQSYEQYF. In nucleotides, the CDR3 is TGCGCCAGCAGCTTGGACATTCAATCCTACGAGCAGTACTTC.

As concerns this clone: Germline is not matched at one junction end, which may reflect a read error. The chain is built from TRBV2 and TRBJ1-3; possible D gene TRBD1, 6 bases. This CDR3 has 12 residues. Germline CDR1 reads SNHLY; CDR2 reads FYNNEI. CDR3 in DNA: TGTGCCAGCAGTACACAGGGAACCACCATATATTTT. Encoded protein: CASSTQGTTIYF.

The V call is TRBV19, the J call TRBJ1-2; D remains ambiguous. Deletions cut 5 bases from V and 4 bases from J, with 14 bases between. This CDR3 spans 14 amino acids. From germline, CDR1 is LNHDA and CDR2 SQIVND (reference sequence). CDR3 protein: CASSAGGFPYGYTF. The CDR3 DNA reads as TGTGCCAGTAGTGCTGGAGGATTTCCCTATGGCTACACCTTC.

In DNA form, the CDR3 reads TGTGCCAGCAGCTTGGGACTAGCGGGACTTTACGAGCAGTACTTC. Encoded protein: CASSLGLAGLYEQYF. The V call is TRBV7-8, the J call TRBJ2-7; 13 nucleotides line up with TRBD2. The CDR3 has 15 amino acids. CDR1 is SGHVS and CDR2 is FQNEAQ in the germline V gene. V lost 3 bases to trimming and J lost 4 bases; unmatched junction nucleotides: 3.

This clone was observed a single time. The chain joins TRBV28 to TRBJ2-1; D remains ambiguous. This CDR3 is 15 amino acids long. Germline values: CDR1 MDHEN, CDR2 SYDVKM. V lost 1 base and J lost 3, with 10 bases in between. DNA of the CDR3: TGTGCCAGCAGTTTATACCCTTCGGGCTACAATGAGCAGTTCTTC. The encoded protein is CASSLYPSGYNEQFF.

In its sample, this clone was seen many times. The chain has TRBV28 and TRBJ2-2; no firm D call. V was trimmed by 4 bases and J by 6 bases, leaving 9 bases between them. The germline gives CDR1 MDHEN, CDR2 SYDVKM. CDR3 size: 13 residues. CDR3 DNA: TGTGCCAGCAGTTCTCTAGTCCCCGGGGAGCTGTTTTTT. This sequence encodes CASSSLVPGELFF.

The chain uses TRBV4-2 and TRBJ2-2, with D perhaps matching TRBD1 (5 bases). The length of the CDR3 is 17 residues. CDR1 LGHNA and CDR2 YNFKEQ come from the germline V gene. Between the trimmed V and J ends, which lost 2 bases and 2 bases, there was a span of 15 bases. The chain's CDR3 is CASSQSQGQHNTGELFF. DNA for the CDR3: TGTGCCAGCAGCCAAAGTCAGGGCCAACACAACACCGGGGAGCTGTTTTTT.

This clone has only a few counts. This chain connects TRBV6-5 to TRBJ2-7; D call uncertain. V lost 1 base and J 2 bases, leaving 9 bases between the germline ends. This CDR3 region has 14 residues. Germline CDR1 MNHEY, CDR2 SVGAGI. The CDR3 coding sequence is TGTGCCAGCAGTTACTTGCAGGTCCCCTACGAGCAGTACTTC. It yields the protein CASSYLQVPYEQYF.

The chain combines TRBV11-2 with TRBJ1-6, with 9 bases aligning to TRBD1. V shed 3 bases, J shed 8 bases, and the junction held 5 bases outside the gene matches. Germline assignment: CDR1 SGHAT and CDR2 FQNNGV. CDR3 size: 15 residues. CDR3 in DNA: TGTGCCAGCAGCTTCACGGACAGGGGTGATTCACCCCTCCACTTT. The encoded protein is CASSFTDRGDSPLHF.

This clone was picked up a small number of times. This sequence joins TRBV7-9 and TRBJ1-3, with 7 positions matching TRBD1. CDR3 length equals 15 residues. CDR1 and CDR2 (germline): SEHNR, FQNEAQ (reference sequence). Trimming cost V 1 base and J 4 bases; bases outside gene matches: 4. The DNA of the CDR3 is TGTGCCAGCAGCTTAGTAAGGGGGCCGGGAAACACCATATATTTT. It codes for CASSLVRGPGNTIYF.

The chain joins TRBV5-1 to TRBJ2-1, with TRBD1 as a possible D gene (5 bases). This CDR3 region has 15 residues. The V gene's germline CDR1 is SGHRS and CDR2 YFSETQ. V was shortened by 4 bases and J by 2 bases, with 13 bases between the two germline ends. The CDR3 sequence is CASSLDSATYNEQFF. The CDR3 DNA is TGCGCCAGCAGCCTCGACAGTGCTACCTACAATGAGCAGTTCTTC.

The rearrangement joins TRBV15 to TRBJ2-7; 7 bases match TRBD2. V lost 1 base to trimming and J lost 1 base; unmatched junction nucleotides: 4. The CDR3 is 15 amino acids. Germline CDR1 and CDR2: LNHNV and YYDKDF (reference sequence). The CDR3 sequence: CATSRGGLESYEQYF. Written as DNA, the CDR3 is TGTGCCACCAGCAGAGGAGGACTAGAGTCCTACGAGCAGTACTTC.

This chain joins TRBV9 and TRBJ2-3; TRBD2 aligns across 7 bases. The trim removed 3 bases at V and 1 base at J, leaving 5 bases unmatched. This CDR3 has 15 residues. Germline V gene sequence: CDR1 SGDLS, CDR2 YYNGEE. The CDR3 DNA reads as TGTGCCAGCAGCGCTGCGGGAGACGGCACAGATACGCAGTATTTT. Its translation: CASSAAGDGTDTQYF.

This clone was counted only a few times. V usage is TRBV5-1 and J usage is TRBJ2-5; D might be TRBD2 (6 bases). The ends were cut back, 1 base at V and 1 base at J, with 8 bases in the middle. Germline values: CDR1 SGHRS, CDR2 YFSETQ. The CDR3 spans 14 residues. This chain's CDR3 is CASSLSGPQETQYF. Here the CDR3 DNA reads TGCGCCAGCAGCTTGAGCGGGCCCCAAGAGACCCAGTACTTC.

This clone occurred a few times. The CDR3 is CASSFRRNSPLHF. In DNA form, the CDR3 reads TGTGCCAGCAGCTTTAGGCGGAATTCACCCCTCCACTTT. J is TRBJ1-6 and V is TRBV5-6; D is uncertain. Per the germline V gene, CDR1 is SGHDT and CDR2 is YYEEEE. V was clipped by 2 bases and J by 7 bases, with 7 bases between them. The CDR3 is made up of 13 amino acids.

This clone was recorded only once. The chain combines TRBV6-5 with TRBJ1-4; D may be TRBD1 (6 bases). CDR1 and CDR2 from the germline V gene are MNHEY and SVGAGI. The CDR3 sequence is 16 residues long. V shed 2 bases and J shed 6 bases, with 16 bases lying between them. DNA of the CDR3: TGTGCCAGCAGTTACCAAACCGGGACAAATTATGAAAAACTGTTTTTT. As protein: CASSYQTGTNYEKLFF.

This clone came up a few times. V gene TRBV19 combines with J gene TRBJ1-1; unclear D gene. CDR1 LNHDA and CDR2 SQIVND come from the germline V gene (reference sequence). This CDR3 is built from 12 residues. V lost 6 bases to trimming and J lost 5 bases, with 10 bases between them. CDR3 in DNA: TGTGCCAGTAGCATCTCAGATACTGAAGCTTTCTTT. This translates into CASSISDTEAFF.

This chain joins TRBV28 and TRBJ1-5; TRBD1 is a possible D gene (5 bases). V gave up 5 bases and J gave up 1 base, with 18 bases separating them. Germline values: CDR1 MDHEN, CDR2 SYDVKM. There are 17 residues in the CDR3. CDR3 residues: CASSNIRVVGSNQPQHF. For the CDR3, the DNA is TGTGCCAGCAGTAATATCAGGGTCGTCGGAAGCAATCAGCCCCAGCATTTT.

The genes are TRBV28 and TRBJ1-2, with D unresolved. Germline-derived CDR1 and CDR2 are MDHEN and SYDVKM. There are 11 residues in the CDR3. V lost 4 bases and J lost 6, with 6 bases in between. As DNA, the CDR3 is TGTGCCAGCAGTTACCCGGATGGCTACACCTTC. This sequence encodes CASSYPDGYTF.

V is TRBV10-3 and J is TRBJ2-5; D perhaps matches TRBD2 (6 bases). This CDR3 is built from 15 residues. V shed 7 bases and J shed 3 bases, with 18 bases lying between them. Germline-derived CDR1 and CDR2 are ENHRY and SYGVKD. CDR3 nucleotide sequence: TGTGCCATCACACGCGGTCTCGGGGGAAAAGAGACCCAGTACTTC. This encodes CAITRGLGGKETQYF.

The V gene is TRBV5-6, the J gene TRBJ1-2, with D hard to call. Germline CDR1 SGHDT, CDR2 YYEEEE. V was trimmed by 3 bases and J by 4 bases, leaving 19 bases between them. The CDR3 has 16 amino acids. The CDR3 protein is CASSWAGGLLLYGYTF. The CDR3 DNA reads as TGTGCCAGCAGCTGGGCCGGCGGGCTGCTTCTCTATGGCTACACCTTC.

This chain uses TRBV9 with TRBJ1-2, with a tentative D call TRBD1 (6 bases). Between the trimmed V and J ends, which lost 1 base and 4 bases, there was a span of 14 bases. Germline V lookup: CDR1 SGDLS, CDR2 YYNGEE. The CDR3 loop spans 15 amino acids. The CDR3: CASSVRAGVSYGYTF. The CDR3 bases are TGTGCCAGCAGCGTACGGGCAGGGGTGAGCTATGGCTACACCTTC.

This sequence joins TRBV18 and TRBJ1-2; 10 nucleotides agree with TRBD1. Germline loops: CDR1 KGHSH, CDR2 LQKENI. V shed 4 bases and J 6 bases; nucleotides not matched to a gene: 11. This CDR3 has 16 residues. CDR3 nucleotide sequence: TGTGCCAGCTCACTGACGACAGGGGGCATTGTTGATGGCTACACCTTC. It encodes CASSLTTGGIVDGYTF.